The rows below give T cell receptor beta chains drawn from one sample of a study of blood T cell repertoires in COVID-19. Sequencing used immunoSEQ multiplex PCR; TCRdb keeps in-frame clones, though not all of them. The sample has 250,000 or so clones; about nine tenths are singletons. The sample comprised peripheral blood. These receptor sequences come from a man in his forties or fifties with active or convalescent COVID-19. The CDR3 runs from the conserved cysteine through the conserved F or W. The D gene is left open where the match is weak. Size tells how often a clone was seen (once, few, many) or the class of an expanded clone, and some rows leave it out.

V,J,D,size,CDR3,DNA
TRBV29-1,TRBJ1-4,TRBD1,-,CSVEPPGTGGEKLFF,TGCAGCGTTGAGCCCCCCGGGACAGGGGGTGAAAAACTGTTTTTT
TRBV6-5,TRBJ1-2,TRBD1,-,CASRTTGAGRGYTF,TGTGCCAGCAGAACGACAGGGGCGGGAAGGGGCTACACCTTC
TRBV6-5,TRBJ1-6,-,-,CASDPGVPPNSPLHF,TGTGCCAGCGATCCGGGGGTGCCCCCAAATTCACCCCTCCACTTT
TRBV21-1,TRBJ2-7,-,-,CASSNHTAAGLAGAVYEQYF,TGTGCCAGCAGCAATCATACAGCAGCGGGACTAGCGGGAGCGGTTTACGAGCAGTACTTC
TRBV29-1,TRBJ2-2,TRBD2,-,CSVRGSGGNTGELFF,TGCAGCGTTCGGGGTAGCGGGGGGAACACCGGGGAGCTGTTTTTT
TRBV12-3/TRBV12-4,TRBJ2-7,-,-,CASSLGNYEQYF,TGTGCCAGCAGTTTAGGTAACTACGAGCAGTACTTC
TRBV7-9,TRBJ2-5,TRBD2,few,CASSPGTSVQETQYF,TGTGCCAGCAGCCCCGGGACTAGCGTTCAAGAGACCCAGTACTTC
TRBV7-8,TRBJ1-3,TRBD1,-,CASSLQGASGNTIYF,TGTGCCAGCAGCTTGCAGGGGGCCTCTGGAAACACCATATATTTT
TRBV27,TRBJ2-7,-,-,CASKEAGKGYEQYF,TGTGCCAGCAAGGAAGCGGGTAAGGGCTACGAGCAGTACTTC
TRBV9,TRBJ2-7,TRBD1,-,CASSVSGQGSYEQYF,TGTGCCAGCAGCGTTTCCGGACAGGGCTCCTACGAGCAGTACTTC
TRBV21-1,TRBJ2-7,-,-,CASGGSGLAGRWYEQYF,TGTGCCAGCGGGGGATCGGGACTAGCGGGAAGGTGGTACGAGCAGTACTTC
TRBV10-3,TRBJ2-7,-,-,CAISDPGTKPYEQYF,TGTGCCATCAGTGATCCCGGGACAAAGCCCTACGAGCAGTACTTC
TRBV29-1,TRBJ1-1,-,-,CSVYGRTQGTEAFF,TGCAGCGTCTACGGACGGACCCAGGGGACTGAAGCTTTCTTT
TRBV7-9,TRBJ1-1,-,once,CASPGEVTEAFF,TGTGCCAGTCCTGGGGAGGTCACTGAAGCTTTCTTT
TRBV3-1/TRBV3-2,TRBJ2-7,TRBD2,-,CASSPPEVGLAVYEQYF,TGTGCCAGCAGCCCCCCCGAGGTGGGACTAGCGGTTTACGAGCAGTACTTC
TRBV9,TRBJ1-2,-,-,CASREAPGANYGYTF,TGTGCCAGCAGAGAAGCCCCGGGTGCTAACTATGGCTACACCTTC
TRBV5-5,TRBJ2-3,TRBD2,-,CASSSIAGSRGTDTQYF,TGTGCCAGCAGCTCTATAGCGGGATCAAGGGGGACAGATACGCAGTATTTT
TRBV7-9,TRBJ1-4,-,-,CASSHPPGMWEKLFF,TGTGCCAGCAGCCATCCCCCGGGAATGTGGGAAAAACTGTTTTTT
TRBV5-6,TRBJ2-1,TRBD1,-,CASKPPGGWDEQFF,TGTGCCAGCAAACCTCCAGGGGGCTGGGATGAGCAGTTCTTC
TRBV7-3,TRBJ2-1,-,-,CASSIKSGEQFF,TGTGCCAGCAGTATAAAGTCGGGTGAGCAGTTCTTC
TRBV12-3/TRBV12-4,TRBJ1-2,TRBD1,-,CASNVGTGGGYTF,TGTGCCAGCAACGTAGGGACAGGGGGTGGCTACACCTTC
TRBV30,TRBJ2-5,TRBD1,-,CAWSTGTGVRSGTETQYF,TGTGCCTGGAGTACAGGGACAGGGGTTCGGAGTGGAACTGAGACCCAGTACTTC
TRBV24-1,TRBJ1-1,-,once,CATSDRGVPEAFF,TGTGCCACCAGTGACAGGGGCGTGCCTGAAGCTTTCTTT
TRBV18,TRBJ2-3,TRBD2,-,CASSSLAATDTQYF,TGTGCCAGCTCGTCACTAGCGGCCACAGATACGCAGTATTTT
TRBV10-3,TRBJ1-1,-,-,CAISESSRNTEAFF,TGTGCCATCAGTGAGTCATCCCGGAACACTGAAGCTTTCTTT
TRBV14,TRBJ2-1,TRBD1,-,CASSRLGSGRGRNEQFF,TGTGCCAGCAGCCGCCTAGGGAGTGGCAGGGGGCGAAATGAGCAGTTCTTC
TRBV12-3/TRBV12-4,TRBJ2-7,-,-,CASSLRTPFEQYF,TGTGCCAGCAGTTTACGGACACCATTTGAGCAGTACTTC
TRBV19,TRBJ2-7,-,-,CASSISGQTTYEQYF,TGTGCCAGTAGTATTTCCGGACAGACCACCTACGAGCAGTACTTC
TRBV12-3/TRBV12-4,TRBJ1-6,-,-,CASTRQYNSPLHF,TGTGCCAGCACCAGACAGTATAATTCACCCCTCCACTTT
TRBV7-2,TRBJ1-2,TRBD1,-,CASSLGQGALGYTF,TGTGCCAGCAGCTTAGGGCAGGGGGCGCTTGGCTACACCTTC
TRBV6-5,TRBJ2-7,-,-,CASSSDFPYEQYF,TGTGCCAGCAGTTCGGACTTTCCCTACGAGCAGTACTTC
TRBV19,TRBJ1-6,-,few,CASSPARPALYSPLHF,TGTGCCAGTAGTCCCGCCCGTCCTGCCCTCTACTCACCCCTCCACTTT
TRBV5-4,TRBJ1-1,-,once,CASSWGGEMNTEAFF,TGTGCCAGCAGCTGGGGGGGAGAAATGAACACTGAAGCTTTCTTT
TRBV5-1,TRBJ2-2,-,-,CASSLGVGGHTGELFF,TGCGCCAGCAGCTTAGGTGTTGGGGGCCACACCGGGGAGCTGTTTTTT
TRBV30,TRBJ1-1,TRBD1,-,CAWAPTGIGTEAFF,TGTGCCTGGGCCCCGACAGGGATCGGCACTGAAGCTTTCTTT
TRBV5-1,TRBJ1-6,TRBD1,-,CASSPGQGTYNSPLHF,TGCGCCAGCAGCCCAGGACAGGGAACCTATAATTCACCCCTCCACTTT
TRBV19,TRBJ2-7,-,-,CASKLFPSSYEQYF,TGTGCCAGTAAGTTGTTTCCTAGCTCCTACGAGCAGTACTTC
TRBV2,TRBJ2-5,-,-,CASRGGAGETQYF,TGTGCCAGCAGAGGAGGGGCAGGGGAGACCCAGTACTTC